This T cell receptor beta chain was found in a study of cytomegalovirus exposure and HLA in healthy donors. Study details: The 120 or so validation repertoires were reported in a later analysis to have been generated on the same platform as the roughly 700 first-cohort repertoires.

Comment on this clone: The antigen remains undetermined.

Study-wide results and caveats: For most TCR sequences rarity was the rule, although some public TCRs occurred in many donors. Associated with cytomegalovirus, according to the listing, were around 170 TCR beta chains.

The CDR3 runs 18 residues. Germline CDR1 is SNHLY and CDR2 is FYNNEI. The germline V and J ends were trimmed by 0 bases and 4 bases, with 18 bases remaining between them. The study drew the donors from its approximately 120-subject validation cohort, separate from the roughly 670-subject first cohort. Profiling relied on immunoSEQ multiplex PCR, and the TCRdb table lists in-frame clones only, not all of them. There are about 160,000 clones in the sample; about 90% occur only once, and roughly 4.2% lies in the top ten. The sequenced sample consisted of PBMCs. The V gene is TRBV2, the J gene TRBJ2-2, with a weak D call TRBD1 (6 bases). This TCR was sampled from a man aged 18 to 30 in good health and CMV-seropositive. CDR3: CASSEALLAGVGTGELFF. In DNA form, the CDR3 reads TGTGCCAGCAGTGAAGCGCTTCTGGCAGGGGTGGGCACCGGGGAGCTGTTTTTT.